What follows are 2 T cell receptor beta chains derived from one specimen sequenced in a study of human T cells and chemical hapten exposure. TCRdb analysed the RACE reads with MiXCR anew, one entry per CDR3 protein. The data show 65,000 to 85,000 distinct CDR3 sequences, over 9% seen once. Time point described: patch test 1, 2 weeks after DPC sensitization. As for treatment: therapeutic diphenylcyclopropenone sensitization with weekly scalp DPC. The input for sequencing was whole blood, taken in connection with sensitization to the hapten diphenylcyclopropenone (DPC). The receptor set was obtained from a woman between 50 and 59 years old with alopecia areata. Some clones in this sample may be carry-over from other donors' samples.

This clonotype came up once. The chain combines TRBV28 with TRBJ2-7; 10 bases agree with TRBD1. Germline V gives CDR1 MDHEN, CDR2 SYDVKM. The CDR3 is 13 amino acids. The J segment lost 0 bases and the V segment lost 9 bases, leaving 2 bases of the junction unmatched. The CDR3 sequence is CASDRGPSYEQYF. CDR3 coding DNA: TGTGCCAGTGACAGGGGGCCCTCCTACGAGCAGTACTTC. The full variable domain, completed using reference TRBV28 and TRBJ2-7, is DVKVTQSSRYLVKRTGEKVFLECVQDMDHENMFWYRQDPGLGLRLIYFSYDVKMKEKGDIPEGYSVSREKKERFSLILESASTNQTSMYLCASDRGPSYEQYFGPGTRLTVT.

This clonotype came up a few times. J is TRBJ2-1 and V is TRBV6-1; no clear D gene. In germline, CDR1 is MNHNS, CDR2 SASEGT. V dropped 6 bases and J dropped 2 bases, with 8 bases sitting between them. The CDR3 extends over 13 amino acids. The CDR3 is CASRLLAYNEQFF. The CDR3 DNA is TGTGCCAGCAGACTTCTAGCCTACAATGAGCAGTTCTTC.